The next 8 T cell receptor beta chains were all read from a single sample in a study of STAT5B mutations in CD4+ large granular lymphocyte leukemia. Assay: immunoSEQ multiplex PCR; the TCRdb copy retains only in-frame clones and omits some. The sample includes around 31,000 clones, about 70% seen only once; the top ten take roughly 2%. What was sequenced was CD4+ T cells from blood buffy coats. These receptors were collected from a human donor in good health.

The chain joins TRBV19 to TRBJ1-2; D uncertain. This CDR3 has 14 amino acids. CDR1 is LNHDA, CDR2 SQIVND, per germline (reference sequence). The V end was cut by 1 base, the J end by 4 bases, with 10 bases between. The CDR3 region is CASSIVDGSYGYTF. The CDR3 DNA sequence: TGTGCCAGTAGTATAGTCGACGGTAGCTATGGCTACACCTTC.

The chain couples TRBV9 to TRBJ1-5; D remains unclear. The CDR3 spans 14 residues. Trimming stripped 0 bases from V and 0 bases from J, with 4 bases between. Per the germline V gene, CDR1 is SGDLS and CDR2 is YYNGEE. The CDR3 DNA sequence: TGTGCCAGCAGCGTAGATGATAGCAATCAGCCCCAGCATTTT. Encoded protein: CASSVDDSNQPQHF. The full variable domain, completed using reference TRBV9 and TRBJ1-5, is DSGVTQTPKHLITATGQRVTLRCSPRSGDLSVYWYQQSLDQGLQFLIQYYNGEERAKGNILERFSAQQFPDLHSELNLSSLELGDSALYFCASSVDDSNQPQHFGDGTRLSIL.

This clone was counted only a few times. The chain is built from TRBV4-2 and TRBJ1-1, with D uncertain. Trimming stripped 0 bases from V and 1 base from J, with 3 bases between. Per germline, CDR1 LGHNA and CDR2 YNFKEQ. The CDR3 runs 13 residues. The CDR3 DNA sequence: TGTGCCAGCAGCCAAGAAGCGAACACTGAAGCTTTCTTT. Residues: CASSQEANTEAFF.

The rearrangement joins TRBV14 to TRBJ1-6; D gene ambiguous. The CDR3 spans 14 residues. The V gene lost 1 base and the J gene lost 4 bases, with 5 bases spanning the gap. Germline assignment: CDR1 SGHDN and CDR2 FVKESK. CDR3 residues: CASSQGRYNSPLHF. CDR3 sequence (DNA): TGTGCCAGCAGCCAAGGACGATATAATTCACCCCTCCACTTT.

V is TRBV16 and J is TRBJ2-5; unclear D gene. Trimming stripped 0 bases from V and 4 bases from J, with 12 bases between. The CDR3 spans 15 residues. Germline V gene data show CDR1 as KGHSY and CDR2 as FQNENV. CDR3 sequence (DNA): TGTGCCAGCAGCCAATCCTGGGTTTCCGGAGAGACCCAGTACTTC. Its translation is CASSQSWVSGETQYF.

This clone was detected a few times. The J gene is TRBJ2-7, the V gene TRBV7-2; maybe TRBD2 (5 bases). The CDR3 length is 13 residues. V was trimmed by 6 bases and J by 3 bases, leaving 12 bases between them. CDR1 is SGHTA and CDR2 is FQGNSA in the germline V gene. CDR3 sequence reads: CASRVDRDYEQYF. The CDR3 nucleotides are TGTGCCAGCAGAGTCGACCGGGACTACGAGCAGTACTTC. Variable domain in full (rest from reference TRBV7-2 and TRBJ2-7): GAGVSQSPSNKVTEKGKDVELRCDPISGHTALYWYRQSLGQGLEFLIYFQGNSAPDKSGLPSDRFSAERTGGSVSTLTIQRTQQEDSAVYLCASRVDRDYEQYFGPGTRLTVT.

This chain links TRBV19 with TRBJ2-5, with D uncertain. CDR3 length equals 14 residues. Germline V lookup: CDR1 LNHDA, CDR2 SQIVND (reference sequence). Trimming removed 5 bases at V and 5 bases at J, with 15 bases between. This chain's CDR3 is CASSVLGSEETQYF. Here the CDR3 DNA reads TGTGCCAGTAGTGTTCTAGGCTCGGAGGAGACCCAGTACTTC.

CDR3 nucleotide sequence: TGTGCCAGCAGCTTAGCCAGGGGGCTCTCTGGCTACACCTTC. As protein: CASSLARGLSGYTF. V gene TRBV11-3 combines with J gene TRBJ1-2; 8 bases are a match to TRBD1. CDR1 and CDR2 (germline): SGHNT, YENEEA. The ends lost 1 base at V and 7 bases at J; junction bases unmatched: 5. The CDR3 covers 14 residues.